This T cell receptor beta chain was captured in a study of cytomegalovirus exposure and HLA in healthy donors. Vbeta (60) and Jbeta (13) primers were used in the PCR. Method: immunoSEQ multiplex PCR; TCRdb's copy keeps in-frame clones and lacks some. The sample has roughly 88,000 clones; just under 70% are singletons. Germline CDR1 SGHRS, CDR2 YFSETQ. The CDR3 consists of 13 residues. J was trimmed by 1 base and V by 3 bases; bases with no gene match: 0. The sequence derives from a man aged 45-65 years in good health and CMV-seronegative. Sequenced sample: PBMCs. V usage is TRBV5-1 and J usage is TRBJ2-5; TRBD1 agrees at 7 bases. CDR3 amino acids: CASSWDSQETQYF. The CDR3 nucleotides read TGCGCCAGCAGCTGGGACAGCCAAGAGACCCAGTACTTC.